This record covers a single T cell receptor (beta chain). This clonotype has only a few counts. What this receptor recognizes is not known. It has no much larger one-base neighbor in the sample; base qualities were not kept. This specimen belongs to a study of T cells in Graves' hyperthyroidism and ophthalmopathy (dated by TCRdb to about 2019). Context from the whole study: Peripheral blood samples were taken at the time of initial diagnosis, prior to any treatment. An independent validation cohort of fewer than 20 hyperthyroidism patients and approximately 16 patients who later progressed to ophthalmopathy tested prospective prediction of ophthalmopathy. The 100 or so discovery patients were randomly split 7:3 into training and test sets. TCR V-J signatures able to tell the groups apart were searched for in a discovery cohort of some 97 patients, of whom roughly 42 had Graves' ophthalmopathy and 55 to 65 had stable Graves' hyperthyroidism. Following sampling, methimazole starting at 30 mg daily was given to hyperthyroidism patients, and high-dose intravenous methylprednisolone was given to ophthalmopathy patients. The paper describes TCR Vbeta CDR3 sequencing of around 140 peripheral blood samples, made up of some 40 ophthalmopathy patients, roughly 80 hyperthyroidism patients and 17 progressor patients. The study also compared thyroid tissue and blood T-cell repertoires from five or six Graves' hyperthyroidism patients.

In the ophthalmopathy patients, disease was moderately to severely active, with a Clinical Activity Score of 3 or more, a NOSPECS grade of 4 or more, and a duration of less than 3 months. The study excluded patients with uncontrolled infections, other autoimmune diseases, pregnancy or lactation. Diagnoses were based on clinical symptoms, serum thyroxine and TRAb, thyroid ultrasound and orbital computed tomography. PBMCs were isolated from about 9.2 ml of fresh peripheral blood by Ficoll-Paque density gradient centrifugation. Trizol reagent was used to extract total RNA, and RNA quality was then checked on an Agilent 2100 Bioanalyzer. The germline V gene specifies MNHEY as CDR1 and SVGEGT as CDR2. The CDR3 runs 14 amino acids, cysteine and phenylalanine included. Only the CDR3 region is kept as DNA, spanning 42 bases read in frame from base 1. The junction shows trimming of 6 bases on V and 5 bases on J, and the gene matches do not reach 6 bases of it.

What the work shows at the level of the full study, not this receptor alone: In validation, the model predicted progression to ophthalmopathy a median of roughly 6.5 months before onset, with roughly 68% sensitivity and roughly 79% specificity. Sample size was not statistically predetermined, and investigators were not blinded to group allocation. Most expanded thyroid clonotypes (frequency above 0.001) were also detected in blood, suggesting blood repertoires may reflect thyroid immune responses. In cross-validation, a model built on a 13 V-J signature told ophthalmopathy apart from stable hyperthyroidism with less than 90% sensitivity and about 81% specificity, and in testing the same model reached 80%/75%.

The TCR beta CDR3 regions were amplified from RNA transcripts. A first-round RT-PCR of the TCR CDR3 used the HTBI primer set with the Qiagen OneStep RT-PCR kit. The libraries were constructed in a second round of multiplex PCR and then size-selected and purified. The libraries were sequenced on an Illumina HiSeq2000 using paired-end 100 bp reads. Turning to the authors' computational methods: Raw data were processed with SOAPnuke, discarding reads with adapters, uncalled bases, mean Phred below 15, or no exact constant-primer or identifier match. COPE v1.2.5 was used to merge the high-quality paired reads, and each unique nucleotide sequence was defined as a clonotype. Clonotypes were aligned to IMGT TRBV, TRBD and TRBJ reference segments using MiTCR v1.1. Only V-J combinations with frequency above 0.0001, covering 99.2% of repertoires, were analysed. The TCS score was defined as F50 (clonal expansion) divided by E x V (chaos), with BLOSUM62-based TCRdist calculated between CDR3 peptides within each V-J. Welch's t-statistics and random forest reduced approximately 520 V-J features to roughly 13, which were used in a naive Bayes classifier (R e1071). TCRdb redid the processing of the public reads, applying fastp at Q25 and MiXCR, and retained in-frame beta chains. All rows with the same CDR3 protein become a single entry with the most common DNA and genes. TCRdb's processing, not the authors' own work, is the source of the V and J calls. The sample table shows some 530,000 distinct CDR3 sequences, and approximately 23% are seen once. The ten largest clones add up to around 47% of the sample.

The chain is made from TRBV6-2 or TRBV6-3 and TRBJ2-7; 11 central bases correspond to TRBD1. Sequencing was done on a sample of blood. This receptor was obtained from a woman in her seventies with Graves' ophthalmopathy. CDR3 region: CASRPGQGVHEQYF. DNA sequence: TGTGCCAGCAGGCCGGGACAGGGGGTCCACGAGCAGTACTTC.